The next 31 T cell receptor beta chains were all read from a single sample in a study of cytomegalovirus exposure and HLA in healthy donors. Amplification used 60 Vbeta primers and 13 Jbeta primers. This table comes from immunoSEQ multiplex PCR, and its TCRdb copy is limited to in-frame clones, with some not included. The table has about 150,000 clones, approximately 71% seen once. The sequencing input was PBMCs. The receptors stem from a young man in good health and CMV-seronegative.

In this sample, this clone turned up a few times. V and J are TRBV6-5 and TRBJ1-4; a possible D gene is TRBD1 (6 bases). Between the trimmed V and J ends, which lost 6 bases and 3 bases, there was a span of 11 bases. Germline CDR1 reads MNHEY; CDR2 reads SVGAGI. This CDR3 comprises 14 residues. CDR3 protein: CASRVTGPNEKLFF. In DNA form, the CDR3 reads TGTGCCAGCAGAGTGACAGGACCTAATGAAAAACTGTTTTTT.

V and J are TRBV9 and TRBJ2-5, with a weak D call TRBD2 (8 bases). This CDR3 comprises 16 residues. Germline values: CDR1 SGDLS, CDR2 YYNGEE. With 0 bases removed from V and 2 bases from J, the gap between germline ends came to 14 bases. The CDR3 region is CASSVAGGTAQETQYF. CDR3 DNA: TGTGCCAGCAGCGTAGCGGGGGGGACAGCTCAAGAGACCCAGTACTTC.

The V call is TRBV28, the J call TRBJ1-5; D ambiguous. With 6 bases removed from V and 4 bases from J, the gap between germline ends came to 7 bases. Per germline, CDR1 MDHEN and CDR2 SYDVKM. The CDR3 runs 12 residues. This chain's CDR3 is CASRSGNQPQHF. As DNA, the CDR3 is TGTGCCAGCAGATCGGGAAATCAGCCCCAGCATTTT.

This chain joins TRBV10-1 and TRBJ1-1, with a weak D call TRBD1 (6 bases). Germline CDR1 reads WNHNN; CDR2 reads SYGVQD (reference sequence). CDR3 length equals 13 residues. V lost 3 bases to trimming and J lost 5 bases, with 10 bases between them. The CDR3 DNA reads as TGCGCCAGCAGTGAACGCAGGGGTACTGAAGCTTTCTTT. Protein sequence: CASSERRGTEAFF.

The V gene is TRBV6-5, the J gene TRBJ1-4, with a tentative D call TRBD1 (5 bases). This CDR3 is built from 14 residues. Germline values: CDR1 MNHEY, CDR2 SVGAGI. Trimming stripped 5 bases from V and 6 bases from J, with 13 bases between. The CDR3 region is CASSVSGYDEKLFF. The CDR3 nucleotides are TGTGCCAGCAGTGTTTCAGGGTACGATGAAAAACTGTTTTTT.

This clone has just one count. The genes are TRBV18 and TRBJ2-7, with no clear D. Per the germline V gene, CDR1 is KGHSH and CDR2 is LQKENI. CDR3 length: 14 amino acids. V lost 4 bases to trimming and J lost 3 bases, with 13 bases between them. This chain's CDR3 is CASSQESRNYEQYF. CDR3 nucleotide sequence: TGTGCCAGCTCACAAGAGTCCAGGAACTACGAGCAGTACTTC.

The chain carries TRBV7-9 and TRBJ2-7; a possible D gene is TRBD1 (5 bases). CDR3 length: 13 amino acids. Germline V lookup: CDR1 SEHNR, CDR2 FQNEAQ (reference sequence). V was clipped by 8 bases and J by 0 bases, with 11 bases between them. As DNA, the CDR3 is TGTGCCAGCGGGGCGGATGGCTCCTACGAGCAGTACTTC. Translation: CASGADGSYEQYF.

The chain combines TRBV4-1 with TRBJ1-2; D is unresolved. Trimming cost V 3 bases and J 1 base, with 9 bases left between them. Germline loops: CDR1 MGHRA, CDR2 YSYEKL. This CDR3 contains 14 residues. This CDR3 reads CASSQERYNYGYTF. CDR3 bases: TGCGCCAGCAGCCAGGAGAGATATAACTATGGCTACACCTTC.

This clone was recorded once. The rearrangement links TRBV15 to TRBJ2-5; 10 positions match TRBD2. The DNA end is a closer match to TRBJ2-7, so the J assignment may be wrong. Germline V gives CDR1 LNHNV, CDR2 YYDKDF (reference sequence). The CDR3 loop spans 16 amino acids. CDR3 nucleotide sequence: TGTGCCACCAGCAGAGATTGGCTAGCGGGGGCCTACGAGCAGTACTTC. It is translated as CATSRDWLAGAYEQYF.

The rearrangement uses TRBV9 and TRBJ2-3; no clear D gene. The CDR3 spans 14 residues. Trimming took off 0 bases at V and 0 bases at J, with 5 bases between the two ends. Germline-derived CDR1 and CDR2 are SGDLS and YYNGEE. DNA of the CDR3: TGTGCCAGCAGCGTAGCTCGTAGCACAGATACGCAGTATTTT. Protein sequence: CASSVARSTDTQYF.

The CDR3 reads CASSTRDRGRSGYGYTF. The CDR3 DNA is TGTGCCAGCAGCACCCGGGACAGGGGGCGTAGTGGCTATGGCTACACCTTC. J is TRBJ1-2 and V is TRBV28; TRBD1 aligns across 12 bases. There are 17 residues in the CDR3. Germline values: CDR1 MDHEN, CDR2 SYDVKM. The J segment lost 4 bases and the V segment lost 6 bases, leaving 12 bases of the junction unmatched.

This clone was seen just once. The rearrangement joins TRBV5-1 to TRBJ2-7; TRBD2 is a possible D gene (6 bases). V was pared by 0 bases and J by 6 bases, with 13 bases between. CDR1 is SGHRS and CDR2 is YFSETQ in the germline V gene. The CDR3 is 14 residues long. CDR3 loop: CASSLGREMSEQYF. The CDR3 nucleotides are TGCGCCAGCAGCTTGGGACGGGAGATGAGCGAGCAGTACTTC.

The chain recombines TRBV11-1 with TRBJ2-7; 7 bases match TRBD2. The V and J ends lost 5 bases and 0 bases, in that order; junction bases with no gene match: 13. CDR3 length: 17 residues. Per the germline V gene, CDR1 is SGHAT and CDR2 is FQDESV (reference sequence). The CDR3 loop reads CASSHGGIAGLSYEQYF. CDR3 coding DNA: TGTGCCAGCAGCCACGGGGGGATAGCGGGTCTCTCCTACGAGCAGTACTTC.

The gene calls are TRBV30 and TRBJ2-7; 7 positions match TRBD2. The CDR3 is 15 amino acids. Trimming took 0 bases from V and 5 from J; bases not matched to a gene: 10. Germline-derived CDR1 and CDR2 are GTSNPN and SVGIG (reference sequence). The CDR3 here is CAWSVVGGSGNEQYF. The CDR3, as DNA: TGTGCCTGGAGTGTTGTAGGCGGGAGTGGGAACGAGCAGTACTTC.

J is TRBJ1-4 and V is TRBV30, with 9 bases that match TRBD1. Germline V gene lookup returns CDR1 GTSNPN and CDR2 SVGIG (reference sequence). V was pared by 2 bases and J by 5 bases, with 6 bases of the junction left unmatched. The CDR3 covers 15 residues. The CDR3 protein is CAWSPAGQGNEKLFF. The CDR3 coding sequence is TGTGCCTGGAGTCCCGCGGGACAGGGAAATGAAAAACTGTTTTTT.

This chain joins TRBV18 and TRBJ1-1, with a tentative D call TRBD1 (5 bases). Trimming removed 5 bases at V and 0 bases at J, with 7 bases between. Germline CDR1 KGHSH, CDR2 LQKENI. This CDR3 contains 13 residues. CDR3 sequence reads: CASSSDMNTEAFF. The CDR3 DNA is TGTGCCAGCTCATCGGACATGAACACTGAAGCTTTCTTT.

J is TRBJ2-1 and V is TRBV28; TRBD1 aligns across 7 bases. Trimming at V came to 6 bases and at J to 5 bases, leaving 4 bases not matched to a gene. CDR1 is MDHEN, CDR2 SYDVKM, per germline. The CDR3 contains 13 residues. This CDR3 reads CASSSTGDNEQFF. In DNA form, the CDR3 reads TGTGCCAGCAGCTCTACAGGGGACAATGAGCAGTTCTTC.

This clone appeared a few times. This chain connects TRBV18 to TRBJ2-7; TRBD1 agrees at 8 bases. Per germline, CDR1 KGHSH and CDR2 LQKENI. The length of the CDR3 is 15 residues. The V and J ends lost 6 bases and 6 bases, in that order; junction bases with no gene match: 13. CDR3 sequence reads: CASSPGGVGAGEQYF. The CDR3 bases are TGTGCCAGCTCCCCAGGGGGCGTGGGGGCTGGCGAGCAGTACTTC. The variable domain in full, completed from reference TRBV18 and TRBJ2-7, reads NAGVMQNPRHLVRRRGQEARLRCSPMKGHSHVYWYRQLPEEGLKFMVYLQKENIIDESGMPKERFSAEFPKEGPSILRIQQVVRGDSAAYFCASSPGGVGAGEQYFGPGTRLTVT.

This chain links TRBV5-5 with TRBJ2-7; possible D gene TRBD2, 6 bases. Trimming removed 2 bases at V and 2 bases at J, with 11 bases between. Germline CDR1 SGHKS, CDR2 YYEKEE (reference sequence). The CDR3 covers 14 residues. The CDR3 reads CASSFAEGPYEQYF. The CDR3 DNA reads TGTGCCAGCAGCTTCGCGGAGGGCCCCTACGAGCAGTACTTC.

V is TRBV5-1 and J is TRBJ1-1; D is unclear. CDR1 is SGHRS and CDR2 is YFSETQ in the germline V gene. Trimming took 0 bases from V and 8 from J, leaving 11 bases between them. This CDR3 contains 13 residues. CDR3 nucleotides: TGCGCCAGCAGCTTGGTAACAACCGGGGAAGCTTTCTTT. This gives the protein CASSLVTTGEAFF.

Comment on this clone: Other nucleotide sequences from this sample produce the same CDR3. The chain employs TRBV9 and TRBJ2-2; maybe TRBD2 (6 bases). The V and J ends lost 0 bases and 4 bases respectively, with 13 bases between them. Germline V gene lookup returns CDR1 SGDLS and CDR2 YYNGEE. The CDR3 totals 16 residues. CDR3 region: CASSVDAGRSTGELFF. CDR3 sequence (DNA): TGTGCCAGCAGCGTAGACGCGGGAAGGAGCACCGGGGAGCTGTTTTTT.

V and J are TRBV6-4 and TRBJ1-3, with 8 bases matching TRBD1. Germline CDR1 and CDR2: MRHNA and SNTAGT. The CDR3 covers 15 residues. With V trimmed by 2 bases and J by 4 bases, 4 bases remained unmatched. In DNA form, the CDR3 reads TGTGCCAGCAGTGACCCGACAGGGGTCGGAAACACCATATATTTT. Amino acids: CASSDPTGVGNTIYF.

The rearrangement links TRBV5-7 to TRBJ1-1; 8 bases match TRBD1. TRBV5-7 is an ORF for which the function is uncertain. The CDR3 is 17 amino acids. V lost 0 bases and J lost 1; bases outside the gene matches: 8. CDR3 nucleotides: TGTGCCAGCAGCTTGGTCTCAGGGGGCGTGAGGAACACTGAAGCTTTCTTT. The encoded protein is CASSLVSGGVRNTEAFF.

This clone was counted a single time. The chain has TRBV5-4 and TRBJ2-3; TRBD2 agrees at 13 bases. CDR1 is SGHNT and CDR2 is YYREEE in the germline V gene (reference sequence). With V trimmed by 5 bases and J by 5 bases, 8 bases remained unmatched. The CDR3 runs 16 residues. The CDR3 sequence is CASSSRTSGSRDTQYF. The CDR3 DNA follows: TGTGCCAGCAGTTCCCGGACTAGCGGGAGTAGAGATACGCAGTATTTT.

This clone was found once. Here the CDR3 DNA reads TGTGCCAGCAGCGTAGGGACTAGCGGGGCGGGGGAGACCCAGTACTTC. Residues: CASSVGTSGAGETQYF. The chain links TRBV9 to TRBJ2-5, with 12 bases identical to TRBD2. Germline-derived CDR1 and CDR2 are SGDLS and YYNGEE. The CDR3 loop spans 16 amino acids. The V and J ends lost 0 bases and 5 bases, in that order; junction bases with no gene match: 5. Full variable domain (missing parts from reference TRBV9 and TRBJ2-5): DSGVTQTPKHLITATGQRVTLRCSPRSGDLSVYWYQQSLDQGLQFLIQYYNGEERAKGNILERFSAQQFPDLHSELNLSSLELGDSALYFCASSVGTSGAGETQYFGPGTRLLVL.

V and J are TRBV5-1 and TRBJ2-1; D remains unclear. CDR3 length: 14 amino acids. Per germline, CDR1 SGHRS and CDR2 YFSETQ. Trimming removed 3 bases at V and 6 bases at J, with 13 bases between. The CDR3 loop reads CASSSGDPRNEQFF. The CDR3 DNA follows: TGCGCCAGCAGCTCTGGAGACCCGCGCAATGAGCAGTTCTTC.

In this sample, this clone turned up once. The rearrangement links TRBV6-1 to TRBJ2-1, with no clear D. V lost 0 bases and J lost 7, with 10 bases in between. Looked up from germline, CDR1 is MNHNS and CDR2 is SASEGT. The CDR3 contains 14 residues. CDR3 loop: CASSEAYAQNEQFF. CDR3 in DNA: TGTGCCAGCAGTGAAGCGTACGCCCAGAATGAGCAGTTCTTC.

The CDR3 nucleotides are TGTGCCAGCAGTGAACCAGGGGGAAACTCTGGGGCCAACGTCCTGACTTTC. As protein: CASSEPGGNSGANVLTF. The genes are TRBV2 and TRBJ2-6; 7 nucleotides align to TRBD1. V shed 2 bases and J 0 bases; nucleotides not matched to a gene: 4. Per germline, CDR1 SNHLY and CDR2 FYNNEI. The CDR3 contains 17 residues.

The rearrangement links TRBV6-5 to TRBJ1-5; D is unresolved. Germline V lookup: CDR1 MNHEY, CDR2 SVGAGI. Trimming left V 0 bases short and J 4 bases short, with 7 bases between. CDR3 length equals 14 residues. The CDR3 spells CASSYSAGNQPQHF. CDR3 coding DNA: TGTGCCAGCAGTTACTCAGCCGGGAATCAGCCCCAGCATTTT.

The J gene is TRBJ2-1, the V gene TRBV7-2; D uncertain. Germline CDR1 SGHTA, CDR2 FQGNSA. The V gene lost 5 bases and the J gene lost 5 bases, with 10 bases spanning the gap. This CDR3 has 13 amino acids. In nucleotides, the CDR3 is TGTGCCAGCAGCCCAAGGCGGAACAATGAGCAGTTCTTC. Amino acid sequence: CASSPRRNNEQFF.

This clone showed up just once. V and J are TRBV29-1 and TRBJ1-3; maybe TRBD1 (5 bases). The V and J ends lost 0 bases and 0 bases respectively, with 12 bases between them. Germline loops: CDR1 SQVTM, CDR2 ANQGSEA. This CDR3 comprises 16 residues. CDR3 sequence: CSVEDRTGRSGNTIYF. CDR3 nucleotide sequence: TGCAGCGTTGAAGATCGTACAGGCCGCTCTGGAAACACCATATATTTT.